The 8 T cell receptor beta chains given below trace back to one sample, sequenced in a study of cytomegalovirus exposure and HLA in healthy donors. Only in-frame clones appear in the TCRdb table, and some are missing; sequencing was by immunoSEQ multiplex PCR. The table includes some 200,000 clones, 84% detected once. The specimen sequenced was PBMCs. The receptors stem from a woman younger than 30 in good health and CMV-seropositive.

The chain combines TRBV14 with TRBJ2-3, with TRBD2 matching 10 bases. CDR1 is SGHDN and CDR2 is FVKESK in the germline V gene. The V and J ends lost 4 bases and 2 bases, in that order; junction bases with no gene match: 12. The CDR3 spans 18 residues. This CDR3 is CASSPWTSGSLTTDTQYF. In DNA, the CDR3 is TGTGCCAGCAGCCCATGGACTAGCGGAAGTCTTACCACAGATACGCAGTATTTT.

This clone appeared a single time. V and J are TRBV4-2 and TRBJ2-2, with 8 bases aligning to TRBD1. V lost 1 base, J lost 5 bases, and 3 bases stayed unmatched. The CDR3 runs 15 residues. The germline V gene encodes CDR1 LGHNA and CDR2 YNFKEQ. Here the CDR3 reads CASSQVTGGTGELFF. The DNA for the CDR3 is TGTGCCAGCAGCCAAGTTACAGGGGGGACCGGGGAGCTGTTTTTT.

This clone turned up a few times. The rearrangement uses TRBV11-2 and TRBJ2-1; the D is unclear. V was cut by 2 bases and J by 8 bases, with 7 bases left in between. The CDR3 loop spans 12 amino acids. The germline CDR1 and CDR2 sequences are SGHAT and FQNNGV. CDR3 in DNA: TGTGCCAGCAGCTTACGAGGTGATGAGCAGTTCTTC. Translating it yields CASSLRGDEQFF.

This clone has a single count. The chain links TRBV7-9 to TRBJ2-5; 8 bases fit TRBD1. Germline V gives CDR1 SEHNR, CDR2 FQNEAQ (reference sequence). The CDR3 has 14 residues. Trimming at V came to 5 bases and at J to 7 bases, leaving 9 bases not matched to a gene. CDR3 loop: CASSPRQGLVTQYF. CDR3 nucleotides: TGTGCCAGCAGCCCGCGACAGGGGTTGGTGACCCAGTACTTC.

V gene TRBV12-5 combines with J gene TRBJ2-3; D remains ambiguous. The germline gives CDR1 LGHNT, CDR2 FRNRAP. Trimming left V 2 bases short and J 4 bases short, with 10 bases between. This CDR3 is built from 14 residues. CDR3 sequence: CASGLPPRADTQYF. The CDR3 bases are TGTGCTAGTGGTTTGCCCCCTCGCGCAGATACGCAGTATTTT.

Here the CDR3 DNA reads TGTGCCAGCAGTGAAGCTTGGCGGGGGGCACCAGAGACCCAGTACTTC. Protein sequence: CASSEAWRGAPETQYF. This chain joins TRBV6-1 and TRBJ2-5; 8 bases agree with TRBD2. CDR3 length equals 16 residues. Unmatched junction bases numbered 7, after V lost 0 bases and J lost 4 bases. Looked up from germline, CDR1 is MNHNS and CDR2 is SASEGT.

The rearrangement uses TRBV15 and TRBJ2-5; 7 bases are a match to TRBD2. J gave up 1 base and V 1 base, and 3 bases lay outside the gene matches. The germline gives CDR1 LNHNV, CDR2 YYDKDF (reference sequence). This CDR3 contains 15 residues. The CDR3 region is CATSRVGGGQETQYF. DNA for the CDR3: TGTGCCACCAGCAGAGTGGGCGGGGGCCAAGAGACCCAGTACTTC.

The gene calls are TRBV28 and TRBJ1-5; D might be TRBD1 (6 bases). Germline lookup yields CDR1 MDHEN and CDR2 SYDVKM. V dropped 6 bases and J dropped 4 bases, with 16 bases sitting between them. The length of the CDR3 is 15 residues. The CDR3 reads CASRKDRVGNQPQHF. CDR3 nucleotide sequence: TGTGCCAGCAGAAAGGACAGAGTGGGGAATCAGCCCCAGCATTTT.